What follows are 13 T cell receptor beta chains derived from one specimen sequenced in a study of T-cell memory formation after mild COVID-19. One entry per CDR3 protein results from TCRdb running MiXCR on the 5' RACE reads. The table lists 450,000 or so distinct CDR3 sequences, 25% of them singletons. The sample consisted of PBMCs or a T cell subset sorted from them (not recorded which). The origin of the receptors is an adult woman who had mild COVID-19 (a few samples of this study predate the infection). Cell type and time point are not known.

This chain's CDR3 is CASSLTGEAGGYTF. The CDR3, as DNA: TGCGCCAGCAGCTTGACAGGGGAGGCAGGTGGCTACACCTTC. The chain links TRBV5-1 to TRBJ1-2; 7 bases map to TRBD1. The germline V gene has CDR1 SGHRS and CDR2 YFSETQ. CDR3 length: 14 amino acids. V was pared by 1 base and J by 7 bases, with 7 bases of the junction left unmatched.

The CDR3 spells CASSFSRDRPFQGDEQFF. DNA of the CDR3: TGTGCCAGCAGTTTTTCACGGGACAGGCCTTTTCAGGGTGATGAGCAGTTCTTC. The chain carries TRBV28 and TRBJ2-1, with TRBD1 matching 8 bases. This CDR3 region has 18 residues. V lost 3 bases, J lost 8 bases, and 18 bases stayed unmatched. Germline CDR1 reads MDHEN; CDR2 reads SYDVKM.

The chain combines TRBV7-8 with TRBJ2-2; TRBD1 is a possible D gene (6 bases). V was trimmed by 11 bases and J by 1 base, leaving 17 bases between them. Germline V gives CDR1 SGHVS, CDR2 FQNEAQ. The CDR3 runs to 15 residues. The CDR3, as DNA: TGTGCCGGATCCAGGGGTCTTGAGAACACCGGGGAGCTGTTTTTT. Translated: CAGSRGLENTGELFF.

The rearrangement links TRBV7-8 to TRBJ2-7, with 10 bases matching TRBD2. Unmatched junction bases numbered 12, after V lost 5 bases and J lost 5 bases. The V gene's germline CDR1 is SGHVS and CDR2 FQNEAQ. This CDR3 is 16 amino acids long. Here the CDR3 DNA reads TGTGCCAGCAGCCCAAAAGCAGCGGGAGGGCCCAACGAGCAGTACTTC. Amino acids: CASSPKAAGGPNEQYF. The whole variable domain, remainder taken from reference TRBV7-8 and TRBJ2-7, is GAGVSQSPRYKVAKRGQDVALRCDPISGHVSLFWYQQALGQGPEFLTYFQNEAQLDKSGLPSDRFFAERPEGSVSTLKIQRTQQEDSAVYLCASSPKAAGGPNEQYFGPGTRLTVT.

This clonotype has only a few counts. The chain is built from TRBV7-2 and TRBJ2-1; 7 bases are a match to TRBD2. Germline CDR1 SGHTA, CDR2 FQGNSA. V was clipped by 5 bases and J by 3 bases; unmatched bases: 10. This CDR3 is built from 16 residues. CDR3 region: CASSPQSGKHYNEQFF. CDR3 coding DNA: TGTGCCAGCAGCCCCCAAAGCGGGAAACACTACAATGAGCAGTTCTTC.

The chain carries TRBV11-2 and TRBJ2-2; 12 bases are shared with TRBD2. The V and J ends lost 7 bases and 3 bases, in that order; junction bases with no gene match: 6. Germline V gives CDR1 SGHAT, CDR2 FQNNGV. The CDR3 length is 16 residues. The CDR3: CASNRLAGDYTGELFF. The CDR3 bases are TGTGCCAGCAACCGACTAGCGGGGGACTACACCGGGGAGCTGTTTTTT.

V usage is TRBV30 and J usage is TRBJ2-1; 16 nucleotides match TRBD2. Germline V CDR1 and CDR2: GTSNPN, SVGIG (reference sequence). The CDR3 length is 14 residues. V lost 3 bases, J lost 8 bases, and 1 base stayed unmatched. The CDR3 DNA follows: TGTGCCTGGAGGGGGACTAGCGGGAGGGATGAGCAGTTCTTC. As protein: CAWRGTSGRDEQFF.

This clonotype was counted between two and nine times. The rearrangement links TRBV12-3 or TRBV12-4 to TRBJ2-1; a weak D match, TRBD1 (6 bases). This CDR3 has 14 amino acids. V was cut by 5 bases and J by 6 bases, with 14 bases left in between. CDR3 sequence: CASSQQGPLNEQFF. CDR3 nucleotide sequence: TGTGCCAGCAGTCAGCAGGGGCCCCTCAATGAGCAGTTCTTC.

A single count supports this clonotype. The chain has TRBV12-3 or TRBV12-4 and TRBJ2-3; TRBD1 might be the D (6 bases). Trimming took off 6 bases at V and 1 base at J, with 26 bases between the two ends. The CDR3 extends over 19 amino acids. The CDR3, as DNA: TGTGCCAGCAGGCCACTGACAGGAATGGATTTATTTGGCACAGATACGCAGTATTTT. It encodes CASRPLTGMDLFGTDTQYF.

This clonotype occurred a few times. The chain recombines TRBV5-1 with TRBJ2-1; D not certain. The CDR3 sequence is 14 residues long. Germline values: CDR1 SGHRS, CDR2 YFSETQ. Trimming shortened V by 0 bases and J by 3 bases, and 7 bases separated the two germline ends. CDR3 sequence: CASSLATDYNEQFF. CDR3 nucleotides: TGCGCCAGCAGCTTGGCTACTGACTACAATGAGCAGTTCTTC.

The chain recombines TRBV20-1 with TRBJ1-2, with D tentatively TRBD1 (5 bases). The CDR3 is made up of 12 amino acids. From germline, CDR1 is DFQATT and CDR2 SNEGSKA (reference sequence). V was pared by 6 bases and J by 4 bases, with 12 bases between. The CDR3 region is CSAAGAGYGYTF. Here the CDR3 DNA reads TGCAGTGCGGCTGGGGCCGGCTATGGCTACACCTTC.

This clonotype appeared many times. The J gene is TRBJ2-2, the V gene TRBV15; 8 positions agree with TRBD2. The germline V gene has CDR1 LNHNV and CDR2 YYDKDF (reference sequence). The CDR3 runs 15 residues. Unmatched junction bases numbered 3, after V lost 0 bases and J lost 6 bases. The CDR3 is CATSRDTGGPGELFF. Here the CDR3 DNA reads TGTGCCACCAGCAGAGATACGGGGGGGCCCGGGGAGCTGTTTTTT.

The chain uses TRBV5-8 and TRBJ1-2; 8 nucleotides line up with TRBD1. The CDR3 consists of 14 residues. Germline V lookup: CDR1 SGHTS, CDR2 YDEGEE. Losses at the gene ends were 5 bases for V and 7 bases for J; bases not matched to a gene: 10. DNA for the CDR3: TGTGCCAGCAGTCAAAGACCAGGGGGCTCTGGCTACACCTTC. Protein: CASSQRPGGSGYTF. The full variable domain, with the rest looked up from reference TRBV5-8 and TRBJ1-2, is EAGVTQSPTHLIKTRGQQATLRCSPISGHTSVYWYQQALGLGLQFLLWYDEGEERNRGNFPPRFSGRQFPNYSSELNVNALELEDSALYLCASSQRPGGSGYTFGSGTRLTVV.